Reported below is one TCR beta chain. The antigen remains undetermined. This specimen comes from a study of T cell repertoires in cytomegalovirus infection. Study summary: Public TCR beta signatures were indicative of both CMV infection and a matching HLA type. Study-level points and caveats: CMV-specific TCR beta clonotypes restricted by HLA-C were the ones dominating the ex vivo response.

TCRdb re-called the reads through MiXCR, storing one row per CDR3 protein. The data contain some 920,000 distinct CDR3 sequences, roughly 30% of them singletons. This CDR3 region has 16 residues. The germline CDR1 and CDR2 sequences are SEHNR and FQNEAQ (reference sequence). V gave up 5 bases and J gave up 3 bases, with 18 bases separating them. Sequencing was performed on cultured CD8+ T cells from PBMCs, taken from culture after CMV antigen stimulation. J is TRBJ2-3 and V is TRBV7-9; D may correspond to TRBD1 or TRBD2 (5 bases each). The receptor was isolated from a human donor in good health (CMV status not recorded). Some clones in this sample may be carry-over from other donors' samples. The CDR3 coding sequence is TGTGCCAGCAGCCCTCCGGGACCCCGAGCGACAGATACGCAGTATTTT. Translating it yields CASSPPGPRATDTQYF.